This TCR beta chain was found in a study of shared clonotypes between healthy human individuals. Whole-study context: Every donor yielded three CD4 naive, three CD4 memory, two CD8 naive and one CD8 memory plate. Findings of the study overall: Limited genetic and exposure-history diversity came from having few donors.

Per the original data handling: Filtering differed since immunoSEQ provided only junctions, with no quality scores. Here immunoSEQ multiplex PCR was the method, and the copy in TCRdb shows in-frame clones only, minus some. That table furnishes V, J and clone size, whereas the DNA furnished D and trimming. The table includes 2 million to 2.5 million clones, over 85% detected once. CDR3 length: 14 amino acids. Germline-derived CDR1 and CDR2 are MDHEN and SYDVKM. V shed 7 bases and J shed 7 bases, with 16 bases lying between them. This clone came up a few times. Its cognate antigen is unknown. The sequence came from a man aged 18 to 29 in good health. Some clones in this sample may be carry-over from other donors' samples. The chain links TRBV28 to TRBJ1-4, with TRBD1 as a possible D gene (5 bases). The sample taken for sequencing was naive CD4+ T cells from PBMCs. As for subset: CD45RA+ positively selected. The CDR3 sequence is CASNSGGTVEKLFF. The CDR3 nucleotides read TGTGCCAGCAATTCTGGGGGGACGGTTGAAAAACTGTTTTTT.